The clone carrying this TCR beta chain was seen only a few times. Its antigen is unknown. This record comes from a study of cytomegalovirus exposure and HLA in healthy donors. General observations from the study: Apparent HLA restriction characterized most CMV-associated TCR beta chains in a later analysis.

CDR1 is SGHNT, CDR2 YYREEE, per germline (reference sequence). V shed 0 bases and J shed 8 bases, with 11 bases lying between them. CDR3 length: 13 amino acids. It was with 60 Vbeta and 13 Jbeta primers that the PCR ran. Profiled with immunoSEQ multiplex PCR; TCRdb holds only in-frame clones, not every one. The table shows 150,000 to 200,000 clones, with about 80% occurring only once. The chain recombines TRBV5-4 with TRBJ1-2; D is perhaps TRBD1 (6 bases). Sequences were obtained from PBMCs. The source of this sequence is a man aged 55 to 70 in good health and CMV-seronegative. This chain's CDR3 is CASSLGGGRGYTF. CDR3 DNA: TGTGCCAGCAGCTTGGGCGGGGGCCGGGGCTACACCTTC.